Below, 9 T cell receptor beta chains from the same sample are listed, as sequenced in a study of cytomegalovirus exposure and HLA in healthy donors. Primers: 60 Vbeta forward and 13 Jbeta reverse. The method was immunoSEQ multiplex PCR; TCRdb's version includes in-frame clones alone and lacks a portion of them. The sample records about 150,000 clones, about 80% being singletons. Sample: PBMCs. These receptor sequences come from a woman aged 35 to 49 in good health and CMV-seronegative.

J is TRBJ1-5 and V is TRBV19, with a weak D call TRBD1 (6 bases). In germline, CDR1 is LNHDA, CDR2 SQIVND (reference sequence). The CDR3 has 13 residues. Trimming left V 4 bases short and J 4 bases short, with 8 bases between. As DNA, the CDR3 is TGTGCCAGTAGTACCGGACAGAATCAGCCCCAGCATTTT. It encodes CASSTGQNQPQHF.

V gene TRBV7-9 combines with J gene TRBJ2-7; possibly TRBD1 for D (6 bases). From germline, CDR1 is SEHNR and CDR2 FQNEAQ (reference sequence). The CDR3 has 15 amino acids. V lost 7 bases and J 4 bases, leaving 20 bases between the germline ends. Here the CDR3 DNA reads TGTGCCAGCACCCCCCCCCTGGGGGCCGCGTACGAGCAGTACTTC. It translates to CASTPPLGAAYEQYF.

This rearrangement joins TRBV19 to TRBJ1-2; no clear D gene. V was cut by 4 bases and J by 7 bases, with 19 bases left in between. CDR3 length equals 15 residues. CDR1 and CDR2 (germline): LNHDA, SQIVND (reference sequence). The CDR3 DNA follows: TGTGCCAGTAGTACCTCGTTGGGAAAGGCGGGTGGCTACACCTTC. It codes for CASSTSLGKAGGYTF.

This rearrangement joins TRBV6-6 to TRBJ1-1; TRBD1 matches 8 bases. V lost 6 bases, J lost 2 bases, and 5 bases stayed unmatched. The germline V gene has CDR1 MNHNY and CDR2 SVGAGI (reference sequence). The CDR3 runs to 14 residues. This CDR3 is CASSWDRLNTEAFF. In nucleotides, the CDR3 is TGTGCCAGCAGCTGGGACAGGCTTAACACTGAAGCTTTCTTT.

This clone was found a few times. This chain joins TRBV6-1 and TRBJ2-3; the match to TRBD2 covers 7 bases. The CDR3 runs to 15 residues. The germline V gene encodes CDR1 MNHNS and CDR2 SASEGT. V lost 8 bases and J lost 2; bases outside the gene matches: 10. The CDR3 DNA follows: TGTGCCAGCTTCGGGGGGAACGAACCCACAGATACGCAGTATTTT. Amino acids: CASFGGNEPTDTQYF.

This chain connects TRBV30 to TRBJ1-1; D is possibly TRBD1 (5 bases). The CDR3 is 13 residues long. Germline V gives CDR1 GTSNPN, CDR2 SVGIG (reference sequence). Trimming left V 4 bases short and J 0 bases short, with 9 bases between. The CDR3 nucleotides read TGTGCCTGGACCCCAGGGATGAACACTGAAGCTTTCTTT. Translating it yields CAWTPGMNTEAFF.

This clone was seen more than once but under ten times. The rearrangement uses TRBV5-1 and TRBJ2-4; TRBD1 agrees at 10 bases. The length of the CDR3 is 14 residues. Germline CDR1 reads SGHRS; CDR2 reads YFSETQ. V gave up 3 bases and J gave up 9 bases; unmatched junction bases: 6. The CDR3 here is CASSSGQGISIQYF. The CDR3 coding sequence is TGCGCCAGCAGCTCGGGACAGGGGATAAGCATTCAGTACTTC. Supplemented by reference TRBV5-1 and TRBJ2-4, the full variable domain reads KAGVTQTPRYLIKTRGQQVTLSCSPISGHRSVSWYQQTPGQGLQFLFEYFSETQRNKGNFPGRFSGRQFSNSRSEMNVSTLELGDSALYLCASSSGQGISIQYFGAGTRLSVL.

The chain joins TRBV7-9 to TRBJ2-7; TRBD2 is a possible D gene (7 bases). Looked up from germline, CDR1 is SEHNR and CDR2 is FQNEAQ (reference sequence). CDR3 length equals 15 residues. The germline V and J ends were trimmed by 3 bases and 2 bases, with 14 bases remaining between them. The CDR3: CASSLRGRYPYEQYF. The CDR3 DNA reads TGTGCCAGCAGCTTGCGGGGGCGTTATCCCTACGAGCAGTACTTC.

This clone occurred a few times. This CDR3 reads CASSEAGGVRNYGYTF. The CDR3 DNA reads as TGTGCCAGCAGTGAAGCGGGCGGGGTAAGGAACTATGGCTACACCTTC. This chain connects TRBV2 to TRBJ1-2; no clear D gene. CDR1 and CDR2 (germline): SNHLY, FYNNEI. CDR3 size: 16 residues. Deletions cut 0 bases from V and 2 bases from J, with 13 bases between.